This passage covers 15 T cell receptor beta chains from one sample sequenced in a study of technical replicates of blood from several donors. Measured with immunoSEQ multiplex PCR; TCRdb has only the in-frame clones, and not every one. This sample has about 49,000 clones, with 80% to 95% found just once. Sequenced input: PBMCs. The receptors were gathered from a human donor in good health. Some clones in this sample may be carry-over from other donors' samples.

The chain has TRBV9 and TRBJ2-7; D remains ambiguous. V was shortened by 0 bases and J by 2 bases, with 15 bases between the two germline ends. The V gene's germline CDR1 is SGDLS and CDR2 YYNGEE. There are 16 residues in the CDR3. CDR3: CASSVDSTASPYEQYF. CDR3 bases: TGTGCCAGCAGCGTAGACTCAACAGCCAGCCCCTACGAGCAGTACTTC.

The chain recombines TRBV5-1 with TRBJ2-2; maybe TRBD2 (6 bases). Deletions cut 3 bases from V and 3 bases from J, with 9 bases between. From germline, CDR1 is SGHRS and CDR2 YFSETQ. The CDR3 has 14 residues. CDR3 sequence (DNA): TGCGCCAGCAGCTCGGGACTGGACACCGGGGAGCTGTTTTTT. Translated, it gives CASSSGLDTGELFF. Full variable domain (missing parts from reference TRBV5-1 and TRBJ2-2): KAGVTQTPRYLIKTRGQQVTLSCSPISGHRSVSWYQQTPGQGLQFLFEYFSETQRNKGNFPGRFSGRQFSNSRSEMNVSTLELGDSALYLCASSSGLDTGELFFGEGSRLTVL.

The rearrangement links TRBV11-3 to TRBJ2-3; possibly TRBD2 for D (5 bases). Trimming stripped 5 bases from V and 6 bases from J, with 9 bases between. Germline loops: CDR1 SGHNT, CDR2 YENEEA. The CDR3 length is 12 residues. This chain's CDR3 is CASSPTGDTQYF. Written as DNA, the CDR3 is TGTGCCAGCAGCCCCACGGGGGATACGCAGTATTTT. The full variable domain, rest sourced from reference TRBV11-3 and TRBJ2-3, is EAGVVQSPRYKIIEKKQPVAFWCNPISGHNTLYWYLQNLGQGPELLIRYENEEAVDDSQLPKDRFSAERLKGVDSTLKIQPAELGDSAVYLCASSPTGDTQYFGPGTRLTVL.

This clone is a singleton in its sample. This chain joins TRBV6-1 and TRBJ2-7; unclear D gene. V lost 1 base and J lost 1, with 8 bases in between. Germline values: CDR1 MNHNS, CDR2 SASEGT. CDR3 size: 14 residues. This CDR3 is CASSEVGGSYEQYF. The DNA of the CDR3 is TGTGCCAGCAGTGAAGTTGGCGGATCCTACGAGCAGTACTTC.

This chain's CDR3 is CAWGTFSGTYNEQFF. DNA for the CDR3: TGTGCCTGGGGAACTTTTAGCGGGACATACAATGAGCAGTTCTTC. This rearrangement joins TRBV30 to TRBJ2-1, with 8 bases identical to TRBD2. This CDR3 is built from 15 residues. Trimming removed 5 bases from V and 4 bases from J; junction bases left unmatched: 10. The germline CDR1 and CDR2 sequences are GTSNPN and SVGIG (reference sequence).

This chain's CDR3 is CASSGRDRGSPLHF. In DNA, the CDR3 is TGTGCCAGCAGCGGACGGGACAGGGGATCACCCCTCCACTTT. The rearrangement links TRBV9 to TRBJ1-6; 10 bases match TRBD1. Germline V CDR1 and CDR2: SGDLS, YYNGEE. The length of the CDR3 is 14 residues. V was pared by 3 bases and J by 10 bases, with 4 bases of the junction left unmatched.

The genes are TRBV28 and TRBJ1-4; D is ambiguous. This CDR3 has 12 amino acids. CDR1 and CDR2 from the germline V gene are MDHEN and SYDVKM. V lost 8 bases to trimming and J lost 8 bases, with 12 bases between them. This CDR3 reads CASRIRLEKLFF. The CDR3 DNA reads TGTGCCAGCCGAATAAGACTAGAAAAACTGTTTTTT.

The V gene is TRBV2, the J gene TRBJ1-2; 9 bases agree with TRBD1. The CDR3 consists of 15 residues. Germline CDR1 is SNHLY and CDR2 is FYNNEI. V lost 2 bases, J lost 5 bases, and 6 bases stayed unmatched. The CDR3 sequence: CASSENRGLLYGYTF. The DNA for the CDR3 is TGTGCCAGCAGTGAAAACAGGGGGCTACTTTATGGCTACACCTTC.

V usage is TRBV18 and J usage is TRBJ1-5, with no clear D. The germline CDR1 and CDR2 sequences are KGHSH and LQKENI. V lost 3 bases and J 1 base, leaving 10 bases between the germline ends. This CDR3 region has 15 residues. CDR3 in DNA: TGTGCCAGCTCACCTGCGGGGTCCAGCAATCAGCCCCAGCATTTT. This translates into CASSPAGSSNQPQHF.

This chain joins TRBV11-2 and TRBJ1-2; 8 nucleotides agree with TRBD1. The CDR3 contains 17 residues. The V and J ends lost 7 bases and 4 bases, in that order; junction bases with no gene match: 17. Germline loops: CDR1 SGHAT, CDR2 FQNNGV. CDR3 region: CASTAIGAGGFSYGYTF. The CDR3 DNA is TGTGCCAGCACCGCCATTGGGGCAGGGGGCTTTTCCTATGGCTACACCTTC.

The rearrangement uses TRBV28 and TRBJ2-2; D gene unclear. The ends were cut back, 5 bases at V and 5 bases at J, with 12 bases in the middle. The CDR3 covers 14 residues. Looked up from germline, CDR1 is MDHEN and CDR2 is SYDVKM. CDR3 protein: CASSTELGTGELFF. Here the CDR3 DNA reads TGTGCCAGCAGTACCGAACTCGGGACCGGGGAGCTGTTTTTT.

The chain couples TRBV10-3 to TRBJ2-1; 8 nucleotides line up with TRBD1. CDR1 and CDR2 from the germline V gene are ENHRY and SYGVKD. V gave up 6 bases and J gave up 3 bases; unmatched junction bases: 4. This CDR3 is 14 amino acids long. CDR3: CAIRLDRVYNEQFF. CDR3 DNA sequence: TGTGCCATCAGGCTGGACAGGGTCTACAATGAGCAGTTCTTC.

The chain recombines TRBV4-1 with TRBJ2-1, with D possibly being TRBD2 (5 bases). Trimming left V 0 bases short and J 8 bases short, with 14 bases between. CDR3 length: 15 amino acids. CDR1 MGHRA and CDR2 YSYEKL come from the germline V gene. The CDR3 is CASSQDKRYVDEQFF. The CDR3 coding sequence is TGCGCCAGCAGCCAAGATAAGCGGTATGTGGATGAGCAGTTCTTC.

This chain uses TRBV9 with TRBJ1-2; 10 positions match TRBD1. V was pared by 4 bases and J by 8 bases, with 8 bases of the junction left unmatched. CDR1 is SGDLS, CDR2 YYNGEE, per germline. CDR3 size: 14 residues. CDR3 sequence reads: CASSPRQGASGYTF. The CDR3 DNA reads TGTGCCAGCAGCCCCCGACAGGGGGCTAGCGGCTACACCTTC. Based on the CDR3 plus reference TRBV9 and TRBJ1-2, the full variable domain is DSGVTQTPKHLITATGQRVTLRCSPRSGDLSVYWYQQSLDQGLQFLIQYYNGEERAKGNILERFSAQQFPDLHSELNLSSLELGDSALYFCASSPRQGASGYTFGSGTRLTVV.

The sample holds one count of this clone. The J gene is TRBJ2-4, the V gene TRBV5-4, with 7 bases matching TRBD2. The CDR3 covers 15 residues. From germline, CDR1 is SGHNT and CDR2 YYREEE (reference sequence). The V segment lost 1 base and the J segment 9 bases; nucleotides outside the gene matches: 10. The CDR3 DNA follows: TGTGCCAGCAGCTTGTACCCGGGGGAGGGTGTCATTCAGTACTTC. Its protein is CASSLYPGEGVIQYF.